This T cell receptor beta chain was recorded in a study of CD8 T cells in ankylosing spondylitis (dated by TCRdb to 2016 to 2017). General notes on the study: To find TCR variants linked to disease, the study profiled T cell receptor beta repertoires in ankylosing spondylitis patients and healthy donors. The full study cohort comprised around 25 ankylosing spondylitis patients and 85 to 120 healthy donors. Samples of peripheral blood were taken, and for ankylosing spondylitis patients, synovial fluid was collected as well. Overall study results and their limits: Some TCR beta motif variants had previously been reported in synovial fluid and blood of reactive arthritis patients, which suggested common disease-initiation mechanisms. Blood from ankylosing spondylitis patients appeared to be characterized by a TCR beta motif made up of about 8 highly homologous amino acid variants. A CD8+ phenotype was shown by the disease-linked clones, which were found at relatively low frequencies in peripheral blood. The disease-linked clones were reported as significantly enriched in matched synovial fluid samples from ankylosing spondylitis patients.

CDR1 LNHDA and CDR2 SQIVND were looked up in the germline V gene (reference sequence). Inclusive of the bounding cysteine and phenylalanine, the CDR3 is 14 residues long. Only the CDR3 part of the read is kept: 42 bases, read in frame from the first base. V and J are truncated by 2 bases and 1 base respectively, leaving an intervening sequence of 8 bases. This clonotype has at least ten counts. No antigen is known for it. Nothing much larger sits one base from this clone, and base qualities are not available. This sample was sequenced with an Illumina HiSeq 2500. Quantitative 5'-RACE with molecular barcodes was the method used to prepare the TCR beta libraries. The published analysis was carried out like this. A new computational method based on a probabilistic model of VDJ rearrangement was used to identify disease-linked TCR variants. The raw public data were reprocessed by TCRdb itself: fastp quality trimming at Q25, MiXCR clonotype calling, in-frame beta chains only. Identical CDR3 protein sequences are pooled into one entry, listed with their most common genes and DNA. The V and J calls and clone size are TCRdb's, not the authors'. The sample table contains tens of thousands of distinct CDR3 sequences; only one count was recorded for 4.5% to 6% of them. The ten top clones hold more than 10% of the sample.

Here the chain combines TRBV19 and TRBJ2-5; confidence is insufficient to name the D gene. This TCR was sampled from a male donor with ankylosing spondylitis or in good health (not recorded which). The source material was blood, either unsorted or a sorted T cell fraction (not recorded which). The nucleotide sequence reads TGTGCCAGTAGTATAACCTGGCGCCAAGAGACCCAGTACTTC. The translation is CASSITWRQETQYF. The reference TRBV19 and TRBJ2-5 proteins fill in what lies around the CDR3, so the full variable domain reads DGGITQSPKYLFRKEGQNVTLSCEQNLNHDAMYWYRQDPGQGLRLIYYSQIVNDFQKGDIAEGYSVSREKKESFPLTVTSAQKNPTAFYLCASSITWRQETQYFGPGTRLLVL.